The rows below give T cell receptor beta chains drawn from one sample of a study of blood T cell repertoires in COVID-19. Generated by immunoSEQ multiplex PCR, the TCRdb table keeps only in-frame clones and is missing some. The sample carries 130,000 to 150,000 clones, approximately 83% recorded once. Sequenced input: PBMCs or T cells enriched from blood (not recorded which). The receptors come from a man aged 45 to 65 who had recovered from COVID-19. Both conserved end residues are trimmed from each CDR3. Each record gives: J gene, V gene, CDR3 protein.

j_gene: TRBJ2-3; v_gene: TRBV7-3; CDR3aa: ASSRGTGATDTQY
j_gene: TRBJ1-1; v_gene: TRBV5-4; CDR3aa: ASSLALGTEAF
j_gene: TRBJ1-6; v_gene: TRBV12-3/TRBV12-4; CDR3aa: ASSLQGGSPLH
j_gene: TRBJ2-5; v_gene: TRBV18; CDR3aa: ASSAGTGLGETQY
j_gene: TRBJ2-7; v_gene: TRBV6-2/TRBV6-3; CDR3aa: ASSFTAGRTYEQY
j_gene: TRBJ2-3; v_gene: TRBV10-2; CDR3aa: ASSFTSGGFTDTQY
j_gene: TRBJ2-1; v_gene: TRBV5-1; CDR3aa: ASSSKLRDSHSSYNEQF
j_gene: TRBJ2-3; v_gene: TRBV7-3; CDR3aa: ASSLEGRGTDTQY
j_gene: TRBJ2-5; v_gene: TRBV19; CDR3aa: ASRSTGYRETQY
j_gene: TRBJ2-2; v_gene: TRBV7-9; CDR3aa: ASSARTGGNGRQGGELF
j_gene: TRBJ2-2; v_gene: TRBV29-1; CDR3aa: SAETGLTGELF
j_gene: TRBJ2-1; v_gene: TRBV5-1; CDR3aa: ASSRGQGAPNEQF
j_gene: TRBJ2-1; v_gene: TRBV5-1; CDR3aa: ASSLSGGGWNEQF
j_gene: TRBJ1-5; v_gene: TRBV28; CDR3aa: ASSLGGQPQH
j_gene: TRBJ1-5; v_gene: TRBV6-5; CDR3aa: ASSNRDQPQH
j_gene: TRBJ1-5; v_gene: TRBV10-2; CDR3aa: ASATPDSNQPQH
j_gene: TRBJ1-3; v_gene: TRBV11-2; CDR3aa: ASSLGRQGGFGNTIY
j_gene: TRBJ1-2; v_gene: TRBV6-5; CDR3aa: ASRPGPSGDYGYT
j_gene: TRBJ1-5; v_gene: TRBV4-3; CDR3aa: ASSPDSKGPQH
j_gene: TRBJ2-5; v_gene: TRBV7-2; CDR3aa: ASSFQAGGPAETQY
j_gene: TRBJ2-7; v_gene: TRBV2; CDR3aa: ASSPGYEQY
j_gene: TRBJ1-3; v_gene: TRBV24-1; CDR3aa: ATSDSRALSGNTIY
j_gene: TRBJ1-2; v_gene: TRBV27; CDR3aa: ASSGAGSNYGYT
j_gene: TRBJ1-1; v_gene: TRBV19; CDR3aa: ASSRAQGLLNTEAF
j_gene: TRBJ2-5; v_gene: TRBV19; CDR3aa: ASSALRLSQETQY
j_gene: TRBJ2-5; v_gene: TRBV7-2; CDR3aa: ASSLAGKETQY
j_gene: TRBJ1-4; v_gene: TRBV2; CDR3aa: ASSDEGRSNEKLF
j_gene: TRBJ1-6; v_gene: TRBV10-3; CDR3aa: AISGRLDLNFNSPLH
j_gene: TRBJ2-2; v_gene: TRBV4-3; CDR3aa: ASSQTWGGVNTGELF
j_gene: TRBJ1-5; v_gene: TRBV4-2; CDR3aa: ASSLGRGDQPQH
j_gene: TRBJ2-7; v_gene: TRBV28; CDR3aa: ASSPPLFEGARYEQY
j_gene: TRBJ2-2; v_gene: TRBV5-1; CDR3aa: ASSFTRQDTGELF
j_gene: TRBJ2-5; v_gene: TRBV5-1; CDR3aa: ASSLNPAGAQETQY
j_gene: TRBJ1-2; v_gene: TRBV5-1; CDR3aa: ASSLERDYGYT
j_gene: TRBJ2-4; v_gene: TRBV4-3; CDR3aa: ASSQAPKGLKNIQY
j_gene: TRBJ1-5; v_gene: TRBV7-8; CDR3aa: ASSLQAGPLKQPQH
j_gene: TRBJ2-5; v_gene: TRBV7-2; CDR3aa: ASSFDRQETQY
j_gene: TRBJ2-3; v_gene: TRBV3-1/TRBV3-2; CDR3aa: ASSQDLGTSQHTQY
j_gene: TRBJ1-2; v_gene: TRBV19; CDR3aa: ASRIGAYGYT
j_gene: TRBJ2-5; v_gene: TRBV7-7; CDR3aa: ASSLDGAGETQY
j_gene: TRBJ2-3; v_gene: TRBV5-1; CDR3aa: ASSLEASGGALSFTQY
j_gene: TRBJ2-5; v_gene: TRBV5-5; CDR3aa: ASSTYTERETQY
j_gene: TRBJ2-1; v_gene: TRBV7-9; CDR3aa: ASSSGGGPYNEQF
j_gene: TRBJ2-5; v_gene: TRBV5-4; CDR3aa: ASSLGLAGEQETQY
j_gene: TRBJ2-7; v_gene: TRBV11-3; CDR3aa: ASSLTRGTSGGAYEQY
j_gene: TRBJ2-5; v_gene: TRBV25-1; CDR3aa: ASSTPGGAWETQY
j_gene: TRBJ2-7; v_gene: TRBV19; CDR3aa: ASSNQGTGSYEQY
j_gene: TRBJ1-4; v_gene: TRBV5-5; CDR3aa: ASSLAATGGEKLF
j_gene: TRBJ1-1; v_gene: TRBV12-3/TRBV12-4; CDR3aa: ASSLGSTEAF
j_gene: TRBJ1-1; v_gene: TRBV9; CDR3aa: ASSVGQGFTEAF
j_gene: TRBJ2-3; v_gene: TRBV3-1/TRBV3-2; CDR3aa: ASSDQRGDTQY